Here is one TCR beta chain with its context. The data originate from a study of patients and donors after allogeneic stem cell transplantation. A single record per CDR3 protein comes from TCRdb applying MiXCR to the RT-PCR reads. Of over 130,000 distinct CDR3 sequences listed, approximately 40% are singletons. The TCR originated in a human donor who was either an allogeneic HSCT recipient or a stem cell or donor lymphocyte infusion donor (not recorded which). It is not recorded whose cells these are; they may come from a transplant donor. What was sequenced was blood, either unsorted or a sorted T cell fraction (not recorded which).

CDR3 in DNA: TGTGCCAGCAGCGTTAGCGGGGGCCCGGATGAGCAGTTCTTC. This encodes CASSVSGGPDEQFF. This sequence joins TRBV9 and TRBJ2-1; TRBD2 aligns across 9 bases. The CDR3 length is 14 residues. The junction had 5 bases not matched to a gene; V was cut back by 2 bases and J by 8 bases. In germline, CDR1 is SGDLS, CDR2 YYNGEE.